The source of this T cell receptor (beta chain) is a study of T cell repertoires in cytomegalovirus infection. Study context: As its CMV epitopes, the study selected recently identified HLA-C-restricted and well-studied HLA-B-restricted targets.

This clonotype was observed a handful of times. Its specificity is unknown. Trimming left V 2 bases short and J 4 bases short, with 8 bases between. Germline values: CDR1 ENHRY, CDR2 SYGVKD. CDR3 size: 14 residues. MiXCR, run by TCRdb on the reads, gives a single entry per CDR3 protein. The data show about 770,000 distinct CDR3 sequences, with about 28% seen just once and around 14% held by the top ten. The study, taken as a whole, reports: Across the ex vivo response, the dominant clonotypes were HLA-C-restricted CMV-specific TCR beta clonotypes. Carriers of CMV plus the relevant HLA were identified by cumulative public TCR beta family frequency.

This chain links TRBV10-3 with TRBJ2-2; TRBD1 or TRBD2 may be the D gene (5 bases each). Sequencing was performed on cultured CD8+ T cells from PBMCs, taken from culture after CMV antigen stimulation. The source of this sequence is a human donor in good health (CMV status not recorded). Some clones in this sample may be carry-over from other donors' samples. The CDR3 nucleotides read TGTGCCATCAGTGAGGACGGGGCCACCGGGGAGCTGTTTTTT. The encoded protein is CAISEDGATGELFF.